This T cell receptor (beta chain) was recorded in a study of post-analysis software for immune sequencing data. Study results and limitations: TRBV segments more frequent in patients than in controls numbered several and included TRBV5-6, TRBV5-1 and TRBV20-1. Those with multiple sclerosis, the patient group, showed significantly lower normalized Chao1 diversity than controls.

Unique molecular identifiers were built into the TCR beta cDNA libraries. MiXCR was run by TCRdb on the PCR reads, yielding one entry per CDR3 protein. The sample shows roughly 650,000 distinct CDR3 sequences, approximately 60% of them seen only once. CDR1 and CDR2 (germline): SGDLS, YYNGEE. The CDR3 consists of 13 residues. V lost 7 bases and J 6 bases, leaving 14 bases between the germline ends. Notes on this clonotype: The antigen remains unidentified.

The sample taken for sequencing was blood. This clonotype was sampled from a girl aged 2-10 years with multiple sclerosis. The chain uses TRBV9 and TRBJ2-1; D tentatively reads TRBD1 or TRBD2 (6 bases each). This chain's CDR3 is CASQGGKGNEQFF. In DNA form, the CDR3 reads TGTGCCAGCCAAGGGGGGAAGGGCAATGAGCAGTTCTTC.